This T cell receptor (beta chain) was documented in a study of blood T cell repertoires in COVID-19. The overall study: Specimens from acute and convalescent COVID-19 originated in the United States, Italy and Spain. T cells, B-cell-depleted T cells, or PBMCs provided the cDNA or gDNA that served as material.

TCRdb's table, derived via immunoSEQ multiplex PCR, lists solely in-frame clones and lacks some. The sample contains fewer than 200,000 clones, more than 80% of which appear only once. V was clipped by 5 bases and J by 1 base, with 7 bases between them. The length of the CDR3 is 13 residues. CDR1 KGHSH and CDR2 LQKENI come from the germline V gene. The chain has TRBV18 and TRBJ2-3, with TRBD1 as a possible D gene (5 bases). Sample: peripheral blood. This receptor was identified in a man aged 50 to 59 with acute or convalescent COVID-19. In nucleotides, the CDR3 is TGTGCCAGCTCAGTGACAGGCACAGATACGCAGTATTTT. Translated: CASSVTGTDTQYF.